Included here is one T cell receptor (beta chain) sequence, with context. Its antigen is not known. The data were produced by immunoSEQ multiplex PCR, yet TCRdb's version contains in-frame clones alone and is incomplete. The sample holds around 16,000 clones; 70% to 80% are singletons and the top ten take roughly 16%. The data are from a study of CD4 T cells in relation to SARS-CoV-2 and coronaviruses. About the study: Controls used an HIV-1 Nef peptide pool or no peptide.

Before the COVID-19 pandemic, during about 2010-2018, CD4+ T cells were taken from unexposed donors. Isolation of CD4+ T cells took place after 10 days in culture. Germline V CDR1 and CDR2: SEHNR, FQNEAQ (reference sequence). The CDR3 loop spans 14 amino acids. With 4 bases removed from V and 3 bases from J, the gap between germline ends came to 12 bases. The clonotype was recovered from a human donor in good health. The sample was CD4+ T cells from PBMCs, cultured in vitro. The rearrangement uses TRBV7-9 and TRBJ1-1; D is possibly TRBD1 (5 bases). CDR3 bases: TGTGCCAGCAGCTCCCCAGGAGGGGACACTGAAGCTTTCTTT. Its protein is CASSSPGGDTEAFF.